A single T cell receptor beta chain is shown here with its context. This record belongs to a study of response to subunit inactivated influenza vaccine. The CDR3 has 17 residues. V was clipped by 6 bases and J by 0 bases; unmatched bases: 8. Looked up from germline, CDR1 is DFQATT and CDR2 is SNEGSKA (reference sequence). TCRdb processed the RT-PCR reads anew with MiXCR; each CDR3 protein has one entry. The table has about 540,000 distinct CDR3 sequences, roughly 25% seen once. This sample also belongs to another study, concerning T cells expressing NK-cell markers. From that report: TCR beta cDNA was made by 5'RACE template switching with UMIs. Top CD8+ clonotypes included the dominant CD3+CD56+NKG2C+ clonotypes in six donors.

The TCR sequence derives from a man aged 50 to 59 who received an inactivated influenza vaccine. The sequencing used CD4+ T cells sorted from PBMCs, collected roughly 12 days after vaccination. The chain links TRBV20-1 to TRBJ2-2; 12 nucleotides align to TRBD2. The CDR3 coding sequence is TGCAGTGCCCCGCGTCGGACTAGCGGGACGAACACCGGGGAGCTGTTTTTT. Its translation is CSAPRRTSGTNTGELFF.